The source of this T cell receptor (beta chain) is a study of neurological immune-mediated disorders. 5'RACE employing 10-nucleotide random UMIs yielded the cDNA. Via MiXCR, TCRdb re-called the 5' RACE reads, giving one row per CDR3 protein. The sample consists of roughly 48,000 distinct CDR3 sequences, roughly 12% of them appearing once. Ten or more counts support this clonotype. Noted time point: longitudinal time-point 3. Unsorted libraries were generated from 2 million PBMCs held at -80 degrees C. The CDR3 loop spans 16 amino acids. V lost 6 bases and J 4 bases, leaving 21 bases between the germline ends. Germline values: CDR1 MNHNY, CDR2 SVGAGI (reference sequence).

The sequencing input was PBMCs. This clonotype originated in a male donor with HTLV-1-associated myelopathy (HAM/TSP). The V call is TRBV6-6, the J call TRBJ1-2, with D perhaps TRBD1 (6 bases). The DNA of the CDR3 is TGTGCCAGCAGCAACATCGGGAGGGGGGGAGGCTATGGCTACACCTTC. Protein: CASSNIGRGGGYGYTF.